Shown below are 22 T cell receptor beta chains from a single sample sequenced in a study of T-cell reconstitution after alpha-beta-depleted transplantation in children. During its preparation, the TCRbeta library received unique molecular identifiers. TCRdb re-called the PCR reads with MiXCR, one entry per CDR3 protein. The table records about 610,000 distinct CDR3 sequences, over 9.5% of them present only once. Sample: PBMCs from the stem cell graft donor, taken from the stem cell graft. The receptors originated from a human donor who donated a stem cell graft to a child with acute myeloid leukemia.

In its sample, this clonotype was seen many times. The genes are TRBV7-2 and TRBJ1-5; 7 bases are shared with TRBD1. The germline V gene has CDR1 SGHTA and CDR2 FQGNSA. V was clipped by 0 bases and J by 6 bases; unmatched bases: 2. The CDR3 is 14 amino acids. DNA for the CDR3: TGTGCCAGCAGCTTAGCACAGGGGAGTCAGCCCCAGCATTTT. Translated: CASSLAQGSQPQHF.

This clonotype was observed a few times. CDR3 DNA sequence: TGCAGCGTTGAGGAGGGGGCGCGAGGCTACACCTTC. This gives the protein CSVEEGARGYTF. The chain joins TRBV29-1 to TRBJ1-2; TRBD1 matches at 7 bases. The CDR3 loop spans 12 amino acids. CDR1 SQVTM and CDR2 ANQGSEA come from the germline V gene. The V and J ends lost 3 bases and 8 bases, in that order; junction bases with no gene match: 6.

In its sample, this clonotype was seen a few times. A read error may explain this, as a much larger clone is one base away. In DNA, the CDR3 is TGCGCCAGCAGCATGGGACTAGTCAATGAGCAGTTCTTC. The encoded protein is CASSMGLVNEQFF. This chain uses TRBV5-1 with TRBJ2-1, with TRBD2 matching over 8 bases. The CDR3 sequence is 13 residues long. Germline assignment: CDR1 SGHRS and CDR2 YFSETQ. V shed 4 bases, J shed 6 bases, and the junction held 3 bases outside the gene matches.

This clonotype was counted between two and nine times. This chain joins TRBV18 and TRBJ1-1; a weak D match, TRBD1 (6 bases). Germline V CDR1 and CDR2: KGHSH, LQKENI. The CDR3 is 13 residues long. The V end was cut by 3 bases, the J end by 6 bases, with 11 bases between. CDR3 DNA: TGTGCCAGCTCACCTTACAGGGAGTCTGAAGCTTTCTTT. It encodes CASSPYRESEAFF.

This clonotype was seen many times. The chain combines TRBV5-1 with TRBJ2-7, with a weak D call TRBD1 (5 bases). V was clipped by 0 bases and J by 2 bases, with 12 bases between them. This CDR3 has 15 residues. The germline CDR1 and CDR2 sequences are SGHRS and YFSETQ. In nucleotides, the CDR3 is TGCGCCAGCAGCTTGGAAAGGACAACAACCTACGAGCAGTACTTC. It codes for CASSLERTTTYEQYF.

This clonotype has a count of ten or more. V and J are TRBV12-3 or TRBV12-4 and TRBJ2-2; tentative D call: TRBD2 (6 bases). The V end was cut by 5 bases, the J end by 5 bases, with 21 bases between. The CDR3 has 17 residues. The DNA of the CDR3 is TGTGCCAGCAGTCCTAAAGGGGTTCCCCGGGGGACCGGGGAGCTGTTTTTT. Its protein product is CASSPKGVPRGTGELFF.

This clonotype was seen repeatedly, ten times or more. This chain joins TRBV7-3 and TRBJ2-3; 12 nucleotides align to TRBD2. Germline CDR1 SGHTA, CDR2 FQGTGA. The CDR3 spans 15 residues. J was trimmed by 2 bases and V by 8 bases; bases with no gene match: 5. CDR3 region: CASRLAGASTDTQYF. CDR3 coding DNA: TGTGCCAGCCGACTAGCGGGAGCGTCCACAGATACGCAGTATTTT.

The chain is built from TRBV20-1 and TRBJ2-1; possible D gene TRBD2, 6 bases. V was shortened by 3 bases and J by 3 bases, with 15 bases between the two germline ends. The CDR3 covers 15 residues. CDR1 is DFQATT and CDR2 is SNEGSKA in the germline V gene (reference sequence). The CDR3 DNA sequence: TGCAGTGCTAGGGCAGGGCTAGCGTTCTACAATGAGCAGTTCTTC. As protein: CSARAGLAFYNEQFF.

Of note for this clonotype: A clone one base away is much larger, so this may be a read error. The chain joins TRBV9 to TRBJ2-7, with D perhaps assigned TRBD1 or TRBD2 (5 bases each). This CDR3 contains 14 residues. The germline gives CDR1 SGDLS, CDR2 YYNGEE. The CDR3 sequence: CASSAPGGSDERYF. The CDR3 DNA reads TGTGCCAGCAGCGCTCCTGGGGGATCGGACGAGCGGTACTTC.

The V call is TRBV20-1, the J call TRBJ2-1, with 7 bases aligning to TRBD2. Germline V gives CDR1 DFQATT, CDR2 SNEGSKA (reference sequence). CDR3 size: 15 residues. The CDR3 is CSVRGTILYGNEQFF. The CDR3 DNA is TGCAGCGTCCGAGGGACTATCCTTTATGGGAATGAGCAGTTCTTC.

In this sample, this clonotype turned up many times. The chain couples TRBV4-2 to TRBJ2-7; D uncertain. This CDR3 spans 13 amino acids. The germline V gene encodes CDR1 LGHNA and CDR2 YNFKEQ. Trimming cost V 1 base and J 2 bases, with 6 bases left between them. CDR3 in DNA: TGTGCCAGCAGCCAAGGTCGCACCTACGAGCAGTACTTC. Translating it yields CASSQGRTYEQYF.

The V gene is TRBV14, the J gene TRBJ2-4; 11 positions match TRBD2. Trimming removed 6 bases from V and 2 bases from J; junction bases left unmatched: 6. CDR3 length: 16 residues. Germline V gives CDR1 SGHDN, CDR2 FVKESK. The chain's CDR3 is CASRLSGRGSKNIQYF. Written as DNA, the CDR3 is TGTGCCAGCAGGCTTAGCGGGAGGGGATCCAAAAACATTCAGTACTTC.

This clonotype was observed a handful of times. The V gene is TRBV7-9, the J gene TRBJ2-3; 11 nucleotides line up with TRBD2. The CDR3 consists of 16 residues. The trim removed 5 bases at V and 2 bases at J, leaving 6 bases unmatched. Germline V gives CDR1 SEHNR, CDR2 FQNEAQ (reference sequence). The CDR3 region is CASSLGTSGYTDTQYF. The DNA of the CDR3 is TGTGCCAGCAGCCTCGGGACTAGCGGATACACAGATACGCAGTATTTT. Together with reference TRBV7-9 and TRBJ2-3, the CDR3 gives the full variable domain: DTGVSQNPRHKITKRGQNVTFRCDPISEHNRLYWYRQTLGQGPEFLTYFQNEAQLEKSRLLSDRFSAERPKGSFSTLEIQRTEQGDSAMYLCASSLGTSGYTDTQYFGPGTRLTVL.

As DNA, the CDR3 is TGCGCCAGCAGCTGCCGCGGGGGACGGAGCTTCTACGAGCAGTACTTC. Protein product: CASSCRGGRSFYEQYF. The chain uses TRBV4-3 and TRBJ2-7, with 7 bases identical to TRBD2. Germline V lookup: CDR1 LGHNA, CDR2 YSLEER. With 5 bases clipped from V and 3 bases from J, the junction kept 13 bases outside the gene matches. This CDR3 is 16 amino acids long.

As for this clonotype: A read error is likely, as this CDR3 ends without the conserved phenylalanine or tryptophan. This chain joins TRBV5-1 and TRBJ2-5; D could derive from TRBD1 or TRBD2 (5 bases each). The germline gives CDR1 SGHRS, CDR2 YFSETQ. Trimming removed 4 bases at V and 3 bases at J, with 16 bases between. CDR3 length: 15 residues. The CDR3 here is CASSGSGRVEETQYY. CDR3 in DNA: TGCGCCAGCAGCGGGTCGGGACGAGTGGAAGAGACCCAGTACTAC.

This clonotype appeared a few times. This chain connects TRBV20-1 to TRBJ2-5; D gene uncertain. From germline, CDR1 is DFQATT and CDR2 SNEGSKA (reference sequence). The CDR3 totals 14 residues. V was cut by 8 bases and J by 0 bases, with 16 bases left in between. The CDR3 is CSTPITENQETQYF. Written as DNA, the CDR3 is TGCAGTACCCCAATAACTGAGAACCAAGAGACCCAGTACTTC.

The chain couples TRBV12-3 or TRBV12-4 to TRBJ2-7; TRBD1 might be the D (5 bases). This CDR3 is 14 amino acids long. Trimming removed 0 bases from V and 3 bases from J, with 9 bases in between. The chain's CDR3 is CASSLAWGCYEQYF. DNA of the CDR3: TGTGCCAGCAGTTTAGCATGGGGCTGCTACGAGCAGTACTTC.

This clonotype has at least ten counts. V is TRBV12-3 or TRBV12-4 and J is TRBJ2-2; no definite D call. V was clipped by 7 bases and J by 8 bases, with 11 bases between them. There are 12 residues in the CDR3. Written as DNA, the CDR3 is TGTGCCAGCACCCGTAACGGTGGGGAGCTGTTTTTT. It translates to CASTRNGGELFF.

The V gene is TRBV7-3, the J gene TRBJ2-3; D might be TRBD2 (5 bases). The germline V gene encodes CDR1 SGHTA and CDR2 FQGTGA. CDR3 length equals 15 residues. V lost 5 bases to trimming and J lost 2 bases, with 14 bases between them. The CDR3 coding sequence is TGTGCCAGCAGCCTAAACGGACTCTCCACAGATACGCAGTATTTT. It yields the protein CASSLNGLSTDTQYF.

This clonotype was counted a few times. The V call is TRBV12-3 or TRBV12-4, the J call TRBJ2-1; D is possibly TRBD2 (5 bases). CDR3 length equals 14 residues. V dropped 6 bases and J dropped 0 bases, with 9 bases sitting between them. CDR3 protein: CASRSGSSYNEQFF. CDR3 sequence (DNA): TGTGCCAGCAGGTCGGGAAGCTCCTACAATGAGCAGTTCTTC.

A few counts support this clonotype. This chain connects TRBV24-1 to TRBJ1-2; D gene unclear. The germline gives CDR1 KGHDR, CDR2 SFDVKD. This CDR3 contains 13 residues. V was trimmed by 4 bases and J by 4 bases, leaving 9 bases between them. The CDR3 nucleotides read TGTGCCACCAGTGACCCTTGGGGCTATGGCTACACCTTC. The encoded protein is CATSDPWGYGYTF.

The V and J genes are TRBV10-3 and TRBJ2-1; tentative D call: TRBD1 (6 bases). Looked up from germline, CDR1 is ENHRY and CDR2 is SYGVKD. The V gene lost 8 bases and the J gene lost 0 bases, with 14 bases spanning the gap. The CDR3 consists of 15 residues. Here the CDR3 DNA reads TGTGCCATCCACGAAACAGGGAGCTCCTACAATGAGCAGTTCTTC. Translation: CAIHETGSSYNEQFF.